This TCR beta chain was sequenced for a study of T cells after somatic rescue of genetic block. V lost 6 bases and J 1 base, leaving 13 bases between the germline ends. In germline, CDR1 is MDHEN, CDR2 SYDVKM. The CDR3 runs to 14 residues. The method was immunoSEQ multiplex PCR; TCRdb's version includes in-frame clones alone and lacks a portion of them. Here the sample spans 9,500 to 15,000 clones, 65% to 75% being singletons. The sequenced sample consisted of peripheral blood mononuclear cells (PBMCs). The V call is TRBV28, the J call TRBJ2-7; D may be TRBD1 (6 bases). This TCR was sampled from a boy between 10 and 17 years old. This CDR3 reads CASSKTGRSYEQYF. DNA of the CDR3: TGTGCCAGCAGCAAGACAGGTCGATCCTACGAGCAGTACTTC.